The 25 T cell receptor beta chains below come from one sample, sequenced in a study of blood T cell repertoires in COVID-19. The repertoire was sequenced with immunoSEQ multiplex PCR; TCRdb's copy has only in-frame clones and lacks some. In the table there are approximately 100,000 clones, 86% of which are singletons. The sample comprised peripheral blood. These receptor sequences come from a man over 45 with acute or convalescent COVID-19.

This chain joins TRBV19 and TRBJ2-7; D unclear. CDR3 size: 14 residues. The V and J ends lost 3 bases and 5 bases respectively, with 14 bases between them. Germline V gives CDR1 LNHDA, CDR2 SQIVND (reference sequence). Written as DNA, the CDR3 is TGTGCCAGTAGTATGGGTCAGGTAAAGGACGAGCAGTACTTC. Its protein is CASSMGQVKDEQYF.

The rearrangement links TRBV11-2 to TRBJ1-4, with 10 bases that match TRBD1. V lost 5 bases and J lost 5; bases outside the gene matches: 5. Germline V gene sequence: CDR1 SGHAT, CDR2 FQNNGV. The CDR3 totals 15 residues. CDR3 nucleotide sequence: TGTGCCAGCAGCCCCGTGACAGGGGGCAATGAAAAACTGTTTTTT. This encodes CASSPVTGGNEKLFF.

The V gene is TRBV4-1, the J gene TRBJ1-2, with TRBD1 identical over 12 bases. The CDR3 covers 17 residues. Losses at the gene ends were 0 bases for V and 8 bases for J; bases not matched to a gene: 10. From germline, CDR1 is MGHRA and CDR2 YSYEKL. CDR3 sequence reads: CASSQEGLGQGARGYTF. As DNA, the CDR3 is TGCGCCAGCAGCCAAGAGGGGCTGGGACAGGGGGCGCGGGGCTACACCTTC.

V is TRBV6-5 and J is TRBJ2-1, with a weak D call TRBD2 (5 bases). The CDR3 has 16 residues. The germline V gene has CDR1 MNHEY and CDR2 SVGAGI. Trimming shortened V by 1 base and J by 3 bases, and 13 bases separated the two germline ends. The CDR3 is CASSYLSSKNYNEQFF. CDR3 coding DNA: TGTGCCAGCAGTTACTTGTCTAGCAAGAACTACAATGAGCAGTTCTTC.

This sequence joins TRBV19 and TRBJ1-5, with TRBD1 matching 11 bases. Trimming took 3 bases from V and 1 from J; bases not matched to a gene: 8. CDR1 LNHDA and CDR2 SQIVND come from the germline V gene (reference sequence). The CDR3 loop spans 18 amino acids. The CDR3 here is CASSIYGQGALSNQPQHF. As DNA, the CDR3 is TGTGCCAGTAGTATTTACGGACAGGGGGCACTGAGCAATCAGCCCCAGCATTTT.

This clone has a single count. The V and J genes are TRBV25-1 and TRBJ1-1; 7 bases map to TRBD1. The CDR3 runs to 12 residues. In germline, CDR1 is MGHDK, CDR2 SYGVNS. With 5 bases clipped from V and 6 bases from J, the junction kept 3 bases outside the gene matches. The CDR3 nucleotides read TGTGCCAGCAGTTCCCAGGGGGCTGAAGCTTTCTTT. Translating it yields CASSSQGAEAFF. The whole variable domain, filled in from reference TRBV25-1 and TRBJ1-1, reads EADIYQTPRYLVIGTGKKITLECSQTMGHDKMYWYQQDPGMELHLIHYSYGVNSTEKGDLSSESTVSRIRTEHFPLTLESARPSHTSQYLCASSSQGAEAFFGQGTRLTVV.

The rearrangement joins TRBV13 to TRBJ1-1; the match to TRBD1 covers 10 bases. The germline gives CDR1 PRHDT, CDR2 FYEKMQ (reference sequence). V shed 5 bases, J shed 1 base, and the junction held 4 bases outside the gene matches. This CDR3 has 15 amino acids. The CDR3, as DNA: TGTGCCAGCAGCGCCAGGACAGGGGGGAACACTGAAGCTTTCTTT. Its translation: CASSARTGGNTEAFF.

CDR3 sequence: CASSYVAASTDTQYF. In DNA, the CDR3 is TGTGCCAGCTCCTACGTAGCGGCCAGCACAGATACGCAGTATTTT. V usage is TRBV6-6 and J usage is TRBJ2-3, with D possibly matching TRBD2 (6 bases). Trimming shortened V by 8 bases and J by 0 bases, and 15 bases separated the two germline ends. The CDR3 length is 15 residues. Germline assignment: CDR1 MNHNY and CDR2 SVGAGI (reference sequence).

CDR3 sequence reads: CSVDPGQGFYGYTF. CDR3 in DNA: TGCAGCGTTGATCCTGGACAGGGCTTCTATGGCTACACCTTC. The chain employs TRBV29-1 and TRBJ1-2; 8 bases are shared with TRBD1. The CDR3 is 14 residues long. V shed 3 bases and J 4 bases; nucleotides not matched to a gene: 7. Germline V gene sequence: CDR1 SQVTM, CDR2 ANQGSEA.

A few counts support this clone. The rearrangement uses TRBV7-9 and TRBJ2-7; D not resolved. The CDR3 totals 13 residues. The germline V and J ends were trimmed by 1 base and 2 bases, with 6 bases remaining between them. Germline V gene data show CDR1 as SEHNR and CDR2 as FQNEAQ (reference sequence). The CDR3 region is CASSLDTPYEQYF. CDR3 DNA: TGTGCCAGCAGCTTAGACACCCCCTACGAGCAGTACTTC.

This clone was observed a handful of times. The gene calls are TRBV2 and TRBJ2-3; 8 bases are shared with TRBD2. J gave up 6 bases and V 5 bases, and 13 bases lay outside the gene matches. Germline V gene data show CDR1 as SNHLY and CDR2 as FYNNEI. The CDR3 sequence is 16 residues long. As DNA, the CDR3 is TGTGCCAGCAGTCCCGATATAGCGGGACCCCAGGATACGCAGTATTTT. This sequence encodes CASSPDIAGPQDTQYF.

This chain connects TRBV30 to TRBJ1-1, with TRBD1 matching 8 bases. The germline gives CDR1 GTSNPN, CDR2 SVGIG (reference sequence). The junction had 13 bases not matched to a gene; V was cut back by 0 bases and J by 1 base. The CDR3 spans 18 residues. CDR3 residues: CAWSVWANRGLRNTEAFF. CDR3 in DNA: TGTGCCTGGAGTGTCTGGGCGAACAGGGGGTTGAGGAACACTGAAGCTTTCTTT.

The chain recombines TRBV7-6 with TRBJ2-6; 7 bases map to TRBD1. This CDR3 has 18 amino acids. The germline V gene encodes CDR1 SGHVS and CDR2 FNYEAQ. Trimming removed 5 bases from V and 0 bases from J; junction bases left unmatched: 10. The CDR3 sequence is CASSKETGTYSGANVLTF. CDR3 coding DNA: TGTGCCAGCAGCAAAGAGACAGGGACCTACTCTGGGGCCAACGTCCTGACTTTC.

The chain combines TRBV19 with TRBJ1-1, with 9 bases identical to TRBD1. V shed 5 bases and J 4 bases; nucleotides not matched to a gene: 2. The CDR3 has 13 residues. Germline CDR1 and CDR2: LNHDA and SQIVND (reference sequence). The CDR3 nucleotides are TGTGCCAGTAGTTTGACAGGGGGCACTGAAGCTTTCTTT. It encodes CASSLTGGTEAFF.

The V gene is TRBV11-2, the J gene TRBJ2-7, with 11 bases identical to TRBD2. The CDR3 is made up of 18 amino acids. After removal of 5 bases from V and 3 bases from J, the junction contained 15 bases not matched to a gene. CDR1 SGHAT and CDR2 FQNNGV come from the germline V gene. The CDR3 sequence is CASSPLAGGRRQVYEQYF. The CDR3 DNA is TGTGCCAGCAGCCCTTTAGCGGGAGGGCGAAGGCAGGTCTACGAGCAGTACTTC.

The chain has TRBV19 and TRBJ2-5, with 14 positions matching TRBD2. The CDR3 has 16 residues. The trim removed 5 bases at V and 4 bases at J, leaving 6 bases unmatched. Germline V CDR1 and CDR2: LNHDA, SQIVND (reference sequence). The CDR3 loop reads CASSLGLAGVGETQYF. CDR3 nucleotide sequence: TGTGCCAGTAGTTTGGGACTAGCGGGAGTAGGAGAGACCCAGTACTTC.

The chain has TRBV7-9 and TRBJ2-2; D not certain. The CDR3 length is 13 residues. CDR1 and CDR2 (germline): SEHNR, FQNEAQ (reference sequence). V lost 0 bases and J 8 bases, leaving 7 bases between the germline ends. The DNA for the CDR3 is TGTGCCAGCAGCTTAGCGCTAACGGGGGAGCTGTTTTTT. Its protein product is CASSLALTGELFF.

The count of this clone is one. The chain employs TRBV7-8 and TRBJ2-5, with 10 positions matching TRBD1. The CDR3 length is 15 residues. V trimming: 6 bases; J trimming: 1 base; junction bases outside the gene matches: 5. CDR1 is SGHVS and CDR2 is FQNEAQ in the germline V gene. CDR3 protein: CASSTGTGVQETQYF. The CDR3 coding sequence is TGTGCCAGCAGTACCGGGACAGGGGTCCAAGAGACCCAGTACTTC.

The V and J genes are TRBV7-8 and TRBJ2-1; D is ambiguous. V gave up 2 bases and J gave up 7 bases, with 6 bases separating them. The CDR3 contains 12 residues. Looked up from germline, CDR1 is SGHVS and CDR2 is FQNEAQ. As DNA, the CDR3 is TGTGCCAGCAGCTTAATGACAAATGAGCAGTTCTTC. This translates into CASSLMTNEQFF.

The genes are TRBV10-2 and TRBJ1-6; weak D call: TRBD1 (5 bases). V dropped 7 bases and J dropped 10 bases, with 14 bases sitting between them. Germline lookup yields CDR1 WSHSY and CDR2 SAAADI. The CDR3 covers 13 residues. The CDR3 bases are TGCGCCAGCAAGGTTGGAGGGGAATCACCCCTCCACTTT. This codes for CASKVGGESPLHF.

V gene TRBV2 combines with J gene TRBJ1-1; tentatively, D is TRBD1 (6 bases). This CDR3 is built from 19 residues. Trimming shortened V by 2 bases and J by 0 bases, and 22 bases separated the two germline ends. CDR1 SNHLY and CDR2 FYNNEI come from the germline V gene. CDR3 DNA sequence: TGTGCCAGCAGTGAAAGGGGGGGCAGGGGATCATATCTGAACACTGAAGCTTTCTTT. Amino acids: CASSERGGRGSYLNTEAFF.

The V and J genes are TRBV5-6 and TRBJ2-7; 10 bases line up with TRBD1. The V and J ends lost 2 bases and 5 bases, in that order; junction bases with no gene match: 4. Germline values: CDR1 SGHDT, CDR2 YYEEEE. The CDR3 sequence is 14 residues long. The CDR3 region is CASSFGTGVDEQYF. The CDR3 DNA reads as TGTGCCAGCAGCTTCGGGACAGGGGTTGACGAGCAGTACTTC. Looking up the rest from reference TRBV5-6 and TRBJ2-7 gives the full variable domain: DAGVTQSPTHLIKTRGQQVTLRCSPKSGHDTVSWYQQALGQGPQFIFQYYEEEERQRGNFPDRFSGHQFPNYSSELNVNALLLGDSALYLCASSFGTGVDEQYFGPGTRLTVT.

The rearrangement links TRBV11-3 to TRBJ1-1; D is undetermined. Trimming cost V 2 bases and J 13 bases, with 14 bases left between them. The CDR3 sequence is 12 residues long. Germline V CDR1 and CDR2: SGHNT, YENEEA. CDR3 amino acids: CASSLNGEKGFF. The CDR3 nucleotides are TGTGCCAGCAGCTTAAATGGGGAGAAAGGTTTCTTT. The complete variable domain, with remaining parts taken from reference TRBV11-3 and TRBJ1-1, reads EAGVVQSPRYKIIEKKQPVAFWCNPISGHNTLYWYLQNLGQGPELLIRYENEEAVDDSQLPKDRFSAERLKGVDSTLKIQPAELGDSAVYLCASSLNGEKGFFGQGTRLTVV.

V usage is TRBV6-5 and J usage is TRBJ2-1; TRBD2 agrees at 8 bases. CDR3 length: 13 amino acids. Germline lookup yields CDR1 MNHEY and CDR2 SVGAGI. The V and J ends lost 2 bases and 12 bases, in that order; junction bases with no gene match: 6. CDR3 DNA sequence: TGTGCCAGCAGTTACCTGGGCGGGGGGAGGCAGTTCTTC. This translates into CASSYLGGGRQFF.

CDR3 protein: CSVEGLDSEQFF. The CDR3 DNA reads TGCAGCGTTGAAGGACTGGATAGTGAGCAGTTCTTC. The chain is built from TRBV29-1 and TRBJ2-1; unclear D gene. The CDR3 is 12 residues long. V lost 1 base to trimming and J lost 9 bases, with 10 bases between them. From germline, CDR1 is SQVTM and CDR2 ANQGSEA.